Listed below are T cell receptor beta chains from one sample, sequenced in a study of beta chain features in type 1 diabetes. Only in-frame clones appear in the TCRdb table, and some are missing; sequencing was by immunoSEQ multiplex PCR. Among 310,000 or so clones listed, approximately 15% were seen once. The sample comprised naive CD4+ T cells from blood. The receptors were sampled from a man between 18 and 35 years old with type 1 diabetes. Both conserved end residues are part of each CDR3. The D gene is left open where the match is weak. Part of the rows lack a size; the others show once, few, many or a class for expanded clones.

>TRBV5-1|TRBJ2-7|TRBD1|NA
TGCGCCAGCAGCCCGGGACAGGGGGCCTACGAGCAGTACTTC
CASSPGQGAYEQYF
>TRBV18|TRBJ2-3|NA|NA
TGTGCCAGCTCCCCTTCAGCGGGCGGGGGCACAGATACGCAGTATTTT
CASSPSAGGGTDTQYF
>TRBV6-1|TRBJ2-7|TRBD1|few
TGTGCCAGCATTATGACAGGGACGGTGCAGTACTTC
CASIMTGTVQYF
>TRBV7-2|TRBJ2-7|NA|NA
TGTGCCAGCAGCTTAGTGGGCGGGTCCCGGTACGAGCAGTACTTC
CASSLVGGSRYEQYF
>TRBV4-2|TRBJ1-2|TRBD1|few
TGTGCCAGCAGCCAAGAGGCAGGGGGTGGCTACACCTTC
CASSQEAGGGYTF
>TRBV19|TRBJ1-5|NA|few
TGTGCCAGTAGTATCGGGCAGGGCTCAGGTCAGCCCCAGCATTTT
CASSIGQGSGQPQHF
>TRBV28|TRBJ2-1|TRBD1|NA
TGTGCCAGCGTCATCGACAGGGTGCAGTTCTTC
CASVIDRVQFF
>TRBV30|TRBJ2-7|NA|NA
TGTGCCTGGAGTGTGTACAGGGCCTACGAGCAGTACTTC
CAWSVYRAYEQYF
>TRBV4-3|TRBJ2-7|TRBD1|few
TGCGCCAGCAGCCTTACACCGGGACAGGGGGTCTACGAGCAGTACTTC
CASSLTPGQGVYEQYF
>TRBV7-9|TRBJ2-7|NA|NA
TGTGCCAGCAGCTTAAACAGGGACTCCTACGAGCAGTACTTC
CASSLNRDSYEQYF
>TRBV6-5|TRBJ2-1|NA|once
TGTGCCAGCAGCTCCGGGACTTCACAGTTCTTC
CASSSGTSQFF
>TRBV5-1|TRBJ1-5|NA|NA
TGCGCCAGCAGCCGGGAGGGGAATCAGCCCCAGCATTTT
CASSREGNQPQHF
>TRBV4-2|TRBJ2-2|TRBD2|NA
TGTGCCAGCAGCCGTAGCGGGAGGGCCGACACCGGGGAGCTGTTTTTT
CASSRSGRADTGELFF
>TRBV5-1|TRBJ2-3|NA|NA
TGCGCCAGCAGCAGGATAGCGGCCCTAGATACAGATACGCAGTATTTT
CASSRIAALDTDTQYF
>TRBV6-6|TRBJ2-7|TRBD2|NA
TGTGCCAGCGGACTAGCGGAAACCTACGAGCAGTACTTC
CASGLAETYEQYF
>TRBV6-5|TRBJ2-7|TRBD2|few
TGTGCCAGCAGTAGCTTCTTAGCGGGAGGAGACCAGCAGTACTTC
CASSSFLAGGDQQYF
>TRBV11-3|TRBJ2-3|NA|few
TGTGCCAGCGGCAAGGGACACCGCACAGATACGCAGTATTTT
CASGKGHRTDTQYF
>TRBV5-1|TRBJ2-2|TRBD1|NA
TGCGCCAGCACCTATGGACAGGGCGGCACCGGGGAGCTGTTTTTT
CASTYGQGGTGELFF
>TRBV7-9|TRBJ1-1|TRBD1|NA
TGTGCCAGCAGCCCAGGCGGCAGGGGGAATAGTGAAGCTTTCTTT
CASSPGGRGNSEAFF
>TRBV27|TRBJ2-2|TRBD1|NA
TGTGCCAGCAGTTTATTTTTAGGGACAGACACCGGGGAGCTGTTTTTT
CASSLFLGTDTGELFF
>TRBV7-2|TRBJ2-3|NA|NA
TGTGCCAGCAGCTTAGGATTCGGGGGTTATTCCACAGATACGCAGTATTTT
CASSLGFGGYSTDTQYF
>TRBV5-1|TRBJ2-1|TRBD1|NA
TGCGCCAGCAGAATGGGACAGGGAAAGGGCTACAATGAGCAGTTCTTC
CASRMGQGKGYNEQFF
>TRBV28|TRBJ2-7|NA|NA
TGTGCCAGCAGTTCGCCCACTCCTTCCCAGGGGGAGCAGTACTTC
CASSSPTPSQGEQYF
>TRBV4-1|TRBJ2-4|NA|few
TGCGCCAGCGCCCAAACGGGGTTAGCCAAAAACATTCAGTACTTC
CASAQTGLAKNIQYF
>TRBV5-8|TRBJ2-3|NA|NA
TGTGCCAGCAGCTCACGGGGGATGGCCACAGATACGCAGTATTTT
CASSSRGMATDTQYF
>TRBV7-2|TRBJ2-1|TRBD2|few
TGTGCCAGCAGCTTATCAACTAGCGTGCATGAGCAGTTCTTC
CASSLSTSVHEQFF
>TRBV7-9|TRBJ1-4|TRBD1|NA
TGTGCCAGCAGCCCCAGGGACAGGGCGGCTAATGAAAAACTGTTTTTT
CASSPRDRAANEKLFF
>TRBV7-9|TRBJ2-3|TRBD1|NA
TGTGCCAGCAGCCCCGGGACAGGGTTAACAGATACGCAGTATTTT
CASSPGTGLTDTQYF
>TRBV28|TRBJ2-7|TRBD1|NA
TGTGCCAGCAGTTACCGGGACAGGACCTACGAGCAGTACTTC
CASSYRDRTYEQYF
>TRBV9|TRBJ2-1|NA|few
TGTGCCAGCAGCGGGGACATGCCCTCCTACAATGAGCAGTTCTTC
CASSGDMPSYNEQFF
>TRBV4-1|TRBJ2-1|TRBD2|NA
TGCGCCAGCAGCCGTCTAGCGGGGCACAGGGATGAGCAGTTCTTC
CASSRLAGHRDEQFF
>TRBV6-5|TRBJ2-3|NA|once
TGTGCCAGCAGTGGGGGGTTGGGGGGTTGGGATACGCAGTATTTT
CASSGGLGGWDTQYF
>TRBV19|TRBJ2-7|NA|NA
TGTGCCAGCACGCCCGGGCAGGGGCGATCCTACGAGCAGTACTTC
CASTPGQGRSYEQYF
>TRBV25-1|TRBJ1-2|NA|few
TGTGCCAGCATGAGGGCGGGATATGGCTATGGCTACACCTTC
CASMRAGYGYGYTF
>TRBV13|TRBJ2-7|NA|NA
TGTGCCAGCAGCTCCCGGGTGTCCTACGAGCAGTACTTC
CASSSRVSYEQYF
>TRBV29-1|TRBJ1-2|NA|NA
TGCAGCGCCGCTCGACTCTTACCAGGGGCAAACTATGGCTACACCTTC
CSAARLLPGANYGYTF
>TRBV7-2|TRBJ1-1|NA|few
TGTGCCAGCAGCTTGGGCACGGGGGGCCGAGGCACTGAAGCTTTCTTT
CASSLGTGGRGTEAFF